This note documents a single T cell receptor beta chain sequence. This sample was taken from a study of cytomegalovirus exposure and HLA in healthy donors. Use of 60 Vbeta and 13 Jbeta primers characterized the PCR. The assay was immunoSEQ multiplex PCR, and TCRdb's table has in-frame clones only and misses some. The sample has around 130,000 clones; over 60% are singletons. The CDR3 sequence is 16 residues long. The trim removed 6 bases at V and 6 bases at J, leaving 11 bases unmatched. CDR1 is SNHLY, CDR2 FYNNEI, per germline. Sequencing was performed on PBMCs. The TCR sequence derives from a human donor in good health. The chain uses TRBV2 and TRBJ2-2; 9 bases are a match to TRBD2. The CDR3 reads CASRGSGGGAAGELFF. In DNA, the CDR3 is TGTGCCAGCAGGGGTTCCGGCGGGGGGGCCGCCGGGGAGCTGTTTTTT. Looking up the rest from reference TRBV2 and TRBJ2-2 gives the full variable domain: EPEVTQTPSHQVTQMGQEVILRCVPISNHLYFYWYRQILGQKVEFLVSFYNNEISEKSEIFDDQFSVERPDGSNFTLKIRSTKLEDSAMYFCASRGSGGGAAGELFFGEGSRLTVL.